The text below deals with one TCR beta chain. Antigen specificity is unknown. The data originate from a study of cytomegalovirus exposure and HLA in healthy donors. Across the whole study: Of all 400 or so donors who were genotyped, around 79% belonged to the Caucasian-associated ancestry cluster.

60 Vbeta and 13 Jbeta primers were used in PCR. Measured with immunoSEQ multiplex PCR; TCRdb has only the in-frame clones, and not every one. The table shows over 100,000 clones, with roughly 65% occurring only once. Study-wide results and limits: Several top significant clusters appeared, in a later analysis, to be linked to common viral pathogens. The study found most TCR sequences rare, yet found some public TCRs in many donors. Sequencing likely produced, as an artifact, a cluster of highly shared sequence variants.

The sequence derives from a man aged 35 to 55 in good health and CMV-seropositive. The sequenced sample consisted of PBMCs.

CDR3 coding DNA: TGTGCCAGCAGTGCCAGAAATGAAAAACTGTTTTTT. Translation: CASSARNEKLFF. The chain has TRBV27 and TRBJ1-4; no definite D call. The ends were cut back, 5 bases at V and 5 bases at J, with 6 bases in the middle. Germline assignment: CDR1 MNHEY and CDR2 SMNVEV (reference sequence). This CDR3 region has 12 residues.